This T cell receptor beta chain was recorded in a study of T cell responses to AZD1222 COVID-19 vaccine. Of note for this clone: The antigen is not known.

Data came from immunoSEQ multiplex PCR; TCRdb stores just in-frame clones and leaves some out. The data contain roughly 200,000 clones, about 92% of them singletons. Germline values: CDR1 ENHRY, CDR2 SYGVKD. V was clipped by 3 bases and J by 0 bases; unmatched bases: 8. The CDR3 covers 17 residues. Study-level results: There were mostly white British donors and more females than males, and clonal diversity was possibly underestimated.

The V call is TRBV10-3, the J call TRBJ1-5; TRBD1 agrees at 7 bases. The clonotype was recovered from an adult in good health. The input for sequencing was peripheral blood, taken on day 0 of MenACWY control vaccination. The DNA of the CDR3 is TGTGCCATCAGTGATTCCCAGGGGGGGTATAGCAATCAGCCCCAGCATTTT. Its protein product is CAISDSQGGYSNQPQHF.